The rows below give T cell receptor beta chains drawn from one sample of a study of OX40 agonist ivuxolimab in advanced cancers. TCRdb's copy holds only in-frame clones and misses some; the assay was immunoSEQ multiplex PCR. Seen here are under 75,000 clones, 85% to 90% observed once, and the top ten hold roughly 0.69%. The specimen was CD4+ or CD8+ T cells sorted from blood, collected in a trial of the OX40 agonist ivuxolimab. These receptors all stem from an adult with an advanced solid tumor such as melanoma, head and neck, liver or kidney cancer. The CDR3 runs from the conserved cysteine through the conserved F or W. D genes are given only for firm matches. Some rows mark clone size as missing; the rest say once, few, many or name a class of expanded clone.

j_call: TRBJ1-4; d_call: NA; clone_size: NA; v_call: TRBV30; cdr3_aa: CAWSRDKNEKLFF; cdr3_nt: TGTGCCTGGAGTCGGGACAAGAATGAAAAACTGTTTTTT
j_call: TRBJ2-7; d_call: NA; clone_size: NA; v_call: TRBV7-9; cdr3_aa: CASSSGNSYEQYF; cdr3_nt: TGTGCCAGCAGCTCCGGGAACTCCTACGAGCAGTACTTC
j_call: TRBJ2-5; d_call: NA; clone_size: once; v_call: TRBV7-6; cdr3_aa: CASSLVQGETQYF; cdr3_nt: TGTGCCAGCAGCTTAGTACAGGGAGAGACCCAGTACTTC
j_call: TRBJ2-5; d_call: NA; clone_size: NA; v_call: TRBV15; cdr3_aa: CATSRGRGRAEETQYF; cdr3_nt: TGTGCCACCAGCAGAGGTAGGGGGAGAGCGGAAGAGACCCAGTACTTC
j_call: TRBJ1-6; d_call: NA; clone_size: NA; v_call: TRBV5-1; cdr3_aa: CASSLDSGNSPLHF; cdr3_nt: TGCGCCAGCAGCTTGGATTCAGGGAATTCACCCCTCCACTTT
j_call: TRBJ2-1; d_call: TRBD2; clone_size: NA; v_call: TRBV29-1; cdr3_aa: CSVVTSGVEQFF; cdr3_nt: TGCAGCGTTGTAACTAGCGGGGTTGAGCAGTTCTTC
j_call: TRBJ1-1; d_call: NA; clone_size: NA; v_call: TRBV5-4; cdr3_aa: CASSFGGSYTEAFF; cdr3_nt: TGTGCCAGCAGCTTCGGGGGCTCGTACACTGAAGCTTTCTTT
j_call: TRBJ2-5; d_call: TRBD2; clone_size: once; v_call: TRBV9; cdr3_aa: CASSVGSTSGLETQYF; cdr3_nt: TGTGCCAGCAGCGTAGGCTCGACTAGCGGACTAGAGACCCAGTACTTC
j_call: TRBJ1-6; d_call: TRBD1; clone_size: NA; v_call: TRBV9; cdr3_aa: CASSVRGGTVNSPLHF; cdr3_nt: TGTGCCAGCAGCGTGAGGGGGGGGACAGTGAATTCACCCCTCCACTTT
j_call: TRBJ1-1; d_call: NA; clone_size: NA; v_call: TRBV10-3; cdr3_aa: CAISESGGGNTEAFF; cdr3_nt: TGTGCCATCAGTGAGTCTGGCGGGGGGAACACTGAAGCTTTCTTT
j_call: TRBJ1-5; d_call: NA; clone_size: NA; v_call: TRBV12-5; cdr3_aa: CASGFNSKDQPQHF; cdr3_nt: TGTGCTAGTGGTTTTAACAGTAAAGATCAGCCCCAGCATTTT
j_call: TRBJ2-7; d_call: NA; clone_size: NA; v_call: TRBV11-2; cdr3_aa: CASSLVQGAYEQYF; cdr3_nt: TGTGCCAGCAGCTTAGTGCAGGGTGCCTACGAGCAGTACTTC
j_call: TRBJ2-3; d_call: NA; clone_size: NA; v_call: TRBV19; cdr3_aa: CASSRYTTGSTDTQYF; cdr3_nt: TGTGCCAGTAGTAGGTACACAACGGGGAGCACAGATACGCAGTATTTT
j_call: TRBJ2-6; d_call: NA; clone_size: once; v_call: TRBV6-5; cdr3_aa: CASTEDSGANVLTF; cdr3_nt: TGTGCCAGCACCGAGGATTCCGGGGCCAACGTCCTGACTTTC
j_call: TRBJ1-1; d_call: NA; clone_size: NA; v_call: TRBV25-1; cdr3_aa: CASSDRGSMNTEAFF; cdr3_nt: TGTGCCAGCAGTGACAGGGGTTCTATGAACACTGAAGCTTTCTTT
j_call: TRBJ1-6; d_call: NA; clone_size: NA; v_call: TRBV5-6; cdr3_aa: CASSSNPSPGNSPLHF; cdr3_nt: TGTGCCAGCAGTTCTAATCCGTCCCCGGGGAATTCACCCCTCCACTTT
j_call: TRBJ1-5; d_call: TRBD1; clone_size: NA; v_call: TRBV6-1; cdr3_aa: CASSGWTGGRRNQPQHF; cdr3_nt: TGTGCCAGCAGTGGATGGACAGGGGGCAGGAGAAATCAGCCCCAGCATTTT
j_call: TRBJ2-5; d_call: NA; clone_size: NA; v_call: TRBV12-5; cdr3_aa: CASGPGQGGGETQYF; cdr3_nt: TGTGCTAGTGGACCCGGACAGGGCGGGGGGGAGACCCAGTACTTC
j_call: TRBJ1-6; d_call: NA; clone_size: NA; v_call: TRBV15; cdr3_aa: CATSRDRDYNSPLHF; cdr3_nt: TGTGCCACCAGCAGAGATCGCGACTATAATTCACCCCTCCACTTT
j_call: TRBJ1-1; d_call: NA; clone_size: NA; v_call: TRBV18; cdr3_aa: CASSPRQIGDTEAFF; cdr3_nt: TGTGCCAGCTCACCACGACAGATAGGGGACACTGAAGCTTTCTTT
j_call: TRBJ1-1; d_call: TRBD1; clone_size: NA; v_call: TRBV28; cdr3_aa: CASSFHRGGILNTEAFF; cdr3_nt: TGTGCCAGCAGTTTCCACAGGGGAGGGATTCTGAACACTGAAGCTTTCTTT
j_call: TRBJ2-1; d_call: NA; clone_size: NA; v_call: TRBV2; cdr3_aa: CASSDWDTSYNEQFF; cdr3_nt: TGTGCCAGCAGTGATTGGGACACCTCCTACAATGAGCAGTTCTTC
j_call: TRBJ2-6; d_call: NA; clone_size: NA; v_call: TRBV14; cdr3_aa: CASSQGSSGANVLTF; cdr3_nt: TGTGCCAGCAGCCAAGGCAGCTCTGGGGCCAACGTCCTGACTTTC
j_call: TRBJ2-3; d_call: NA; clone_size: NA; v_call: TRBV19; cdr3_aa: CASSPRHTDTQYF; cdr3_nt: TGTGCCAGTAGTCCACGGCACACAGATACGCAGTATTTT